The following is a T cell receptor (beta chain) sequence with its context. The sample originates from a study of sequential checkpoint blockade in melanoma. The assay was immunoSEQ multiplex PCR, and TCRdb's table has in-frame clones only and misses some. The table shows around 18,000 clones, with roughly 80% occurring only once. Treatment denoted: randomized to nivolumab then ipilimumab (arm A) or the reverse (arm B). The V gene's germline CDR1 is MDHEN and CDR2 SYDVKM. CDR3 size: 16 residues. The J segment lost 5 bases and the V segment lost 2 bases, leaving 6 bases of the junction unmatched. The V gene is TRBV28, the J gene TRBJ1-6; TRBD1 aligns across 7 bases. The clonotype was recovered from a human donor with melanoma. The material was CD8+ T cells sorted from blood (inferred from file names), obtained from a patient given nivolumab and ipilimumab in sequence. CDR3 protein: CASSLIRDSHNSPLHF. The CDR3 nucleotides read TGTGCCAGCAGTTTAATCCGGGACAGTCATAATTCACCCCTCCACTTT.